Reported below is one T cell receptor (beta chain). Here immunoSEQ multiplex PCR was the method, and the copy in TCRdb shows in-frame clones only, minus some. The sample records more than 150,000 clones, around 80% being singletons. These data originate in a study of blood T cell repertoires in COVID-19. The CDR3 has 18 amino acids. After removal of 0 bases from V and 3 bases from J, the junction contained 10 bases not matched to a gene. Germline lookup yields CDR1 LGHDT and CDR2 YNNKEL (reference sequence). Sequenced sample: PBMCs or T cells enriched from blood (not recorded which). The origin of this receptor is a man aged 55 to 70 who had been exposed to COVID-19. This chain connects TRBV3-1 (or the pseudogene TRBV3-2) to TRBJ2-1; 8 bases fit TRBD2. The DNA for the CDR3 is TGTGCCAGCAGCCAAGAAGCGCGTCTAGCGGGTTTCTACAATGAGCAGTTCTTC. As protein: CASSQEARLAGFYNEQFF.